These 9 T cell receptor beta chains came from one sample sequenced in a study of blood T cell repertoires in COVID-19. Assay: immunoSEQ multiplex PCR; the TCRdb copy retains only in-frame clones and omits some. The sample lists approximately 250,000 clones, 86% occurring once. Sequences were obtained from peripheral blood. Source of these receptors: a middle-aged man with active or convalescent COVID-19.

Here the CDR3 reads CASTGQDNYEQYF. CDR3 in DNA: TGTGCCAGCACGGGACAGGACAATTACGAGCAGTACTTC. The chain carries TRBV11-3 and TRBJ2-7; 8 bases are a match to TRBD1. The CDR3 totals 13 residues. Germline V lookup: CDR1 SGHNT, CDR2 YENEEA. The V segment lost 7 bases and the J segment 4 bases; nucleotides outside the gene matches: 6.

This chain uses TRBV27 with TRBJ2-1; 7 nucleotides align to TRBD1. The CDR3 totals 13 residues. Germline V lookup: CDR1 MNHEY, CDR2 SMNVEV (reference sequence). After removal of 4 bases from V and 6 bases from J, the junction contained 3 bases not matched to a gene. The CDR3 DNA is TGTGCCAGCAGTTCGGGACAGCCCAATGAGCAGTTCTTC. This encodes CASSSGQPNEQFF.

The chain employs TRBV12-3 or TRBV12-4 and TRBJ1-1; 8 nucleotides match TRBD1. The CDR3 is 13 amino acids. Germline trimming cut 6 bases from V and 4 bases from J; bases unmatched to any gene: 4. The CDR3, as DNA: TGTGCCAGCAGCCAGGGGGCGACCACTGAAGCTTTCTTT. Protein product: CASSQGATTEAFF.

The chain carries TRBV5-4 and TRBJ2-7; D may be TRBD1 (5 bases). Trimming stripped 0 bases from V and 2 bases from J, with 9 bases between. The germline V gene has CDR1 SGHNT and CDR2 YYREEE (reference sequence). This CDR3 contains 14 residues. This chain's CDR3 is CASSLEGNPYEQYF. The CDR3 nucleotides are TGTGCCAGCAGCTTGGAGGGGAACCCCTACGAGCAGTACTTC.

The chain joins TRBV7-2 to TRBJ1-4; D gene uncertain. Germline V CDR1 and CDR2: SGHTA, FQGNSA. V was clipped by 6 bases and J by 2 bases, with 7 bases between them. There are 13 residues in the CDR3. The CDR3, as DNA: TGTGCCAGCAGACCGGGGACTAATGAAAAACTGTTTTTT. Translating gives CASRPGTNEKLFF.

V is TRBV7-3 and J is TRBJ2-3; 8 positions match TRBD1. V was clipped by 0 bases and J by 4 bases; unmatched bases: 3. Germline values: CDR1 SGHTA, CDR2 FQGTGA. The CDR3 is 15 amino acids. The CDR3 region is CASSLTSDRADTQYF. The CDR3 DNA is TGTGCCAGCAGCTTAACATCGGACAGGGCAGATACGCAGTATTTT.

This clone was observed a single time. The rearrangement uses TRBV24-1 and TRBJ1-1; 8 nucleotides agree with TRBD1. Germline V gene sequence: CDR1 KGHDR, CDR2 SFDVKD. The CDR3 runs to 17 residues. The V segment lost 5 bases and the J segment 0 bases; nucleotides outside the gene matches: 10. The CDR3: CATSASPPGGVNTEAFF. CDR3 sequence (DNA): TGTGCCACCAGTGCCTCCCCGCCAGGGGGCGTGAACACTGAAGCTTTCTTT.

CDR3 sequence: CASSVGLAEYNEQFF. CDR3 nucleotide sequence: TGTGCCAGCAGCGTCGGACTAGCGGAGTACAATGAGCAGTTCTTC. This chain links TRBV9 with TRBJ2-1, with TRBD2 identical over 10 bases. V dropped 2 bases and J dropped 4; count of bases not matched to a gene: 3. CDR3 length: 15 amino acids. CDR1 and CDR2 (germline): SGDLS, YYNGEE.

The chain employs TRBV3-1 (or the pseudogene TRBV3-2) and TRBJ2-5, with 7 bases aligning to TRBD2. The V gene's germline CDR1 is LGHDT and CDR2 YNNKEL (reference sequence). V lost 0 bases to trimming and J lost 1 base; unmatched junction nucleotides: 8. This CDR3 is 17 amino acids long. The CDR3 here is CASSQDLLGGTQETQYF. For the CDR3, the DNA is TGTGCCAGCAGCCAAGATCTCCTCGGGGGGACCCAAGAGACCCAGTACTTC.